This is a list of T cell receptor beta chains from one sample in a study of blood T cells in healthy people across ages. A single record per CDR3 protein comes from TCRdb applying MiXCR to the 5' RACE reads. The sample contains over 600,000 distinct CDR3 sequences, around 45% of which appear only once. Sequencing used blood. The receptors stem from a man older than 75 in good health. Each CDR3 is given with its conserved first and last residue. D genes are given only for firm matches. The size field is filled for only some rows; it gives once, few, many or a size class.

10 . TRBJ2-2 . TRBV7-9 CAIESGELFF TGTGCCATCGAGAGCGGGGAGCTGTTTTTT
12 . TRBJ2-7 . TRBV29-1 CSAGEGTYEQYF TGCAGCGCCGGCGAGGGGACCTACGAGCAGTACTTC
15 . TRBJ2-1 TRBD1 TRBV9 CASSVEGAFYNEQFF TGTGCCAGCAGCGTAGAGGGGGCCTTCTACAATGAGCAGTTCTTC
17 . TRBJ2-1 TRBD2 TRBV28 CASRGTSGKGRDNEQFF TGTGCCAGCCGAGGAACTAGCGGGAAGGGGAGGGACAATGAGCAGTTCTTC
16 . TRBJ2-1 TRBD2 TRBV11-1 CASSETGTSGTLEQFF TGTGCCAGCAGCGAAACCGGGACTAGCGGGACCTTAGAGCAGTTCTTC
14 . TRBJ1-2 . TRBV4-3 CASSQDSGVGGYTF TGCGCCAGCAGCCAAGATTCAGGAGTGGGAGGCTACACCTTC
17 few TRBJ2-1 . TRBV5-6 CASSLGSRRGVFNEQFF TGTGCCAGCAGCTTGGGGAGTAGAAGGGGCGTTTTCAATGAGCAGTTCTTC
14 many TRBJ2-3 . TRBV7-2 CASSLAFDGDTQYF TGTGCCAGCAGCCTAGCATTTGACGGAGATACGCAGTATTTT
15 . TRBJ2-3 TRBD1 TRBV7-3 CASSLTGQGIDTQYF TGTGCCAGCAGCTTAACGGGACAGGGGATCGATACGCAGTATTTT
14 . TRBJ2-1 . TRBV7-2 CASSQGPMRNEQFF TGTGCCAGCAGCCAGGGACCGATGCGCAATGAGCAGTTCTTC
15 many TRBJ2-5 . TRBV4-3 CASSQDAGPQETQYF TGCGCCAGCAGCCAAGATGCGGGCCCGCAAGAGACCCAGTACTTC
16 . TRBJ2-6 . TRBV7-2 CASSLQGVAGANVLTF TGTGCCAGCAGCTTACAGGGCGTGGCTGGGGCCAACGTCCTGACTTTC
13 many TRBJ1-1 . TRBV28 CASSGTGRSEAFF TGTGCCAGCAGTGGGACCGGACGGTCTGAAGCTTTCTTT
18 . TRBJ2-7 TRBD2 TRBV12-3/TRBV12-4 CASSDETGASGIAYEQYF TGTGCCAGCAGTGACGAAACCGGGGCTAGCGGGATAGCCTACGAGCAGTACTTC
15 . TRBJ2-3 . TRBV7-2 CASSGTGSASDTQYF TGTGCCAGCAGCGGCACCGGGAGTGCCAGCGATACGCAGTATTTT
14 . TRBJ2-7 TRBD1 TRBV29-1 CSVEPGQGRHEQYF TGCAGCGTTGAGCCGGGACAGGGAAGGCACGAGCAGTACTTC
16 . TRBJ2-5 . TRBV10-3 CAISDSKPGNQETQYF TGTGCCATCAGTGATTCCAAGCCGGGAAACCAAGAGACCCAGTACTTC
15 few TRBJ2-3 . TRBV7-9 CASSLTRLRTDTQYF TGTGCCAGCAGCTTAACCCGACTCCGCACAGATACGCAGTATTTT
14 few TRBJ1-1 TRBD1 TRBV29-1 CSAKRQGGDTEAFF TGCAGCGCCAAACGCCAGGGGGGGGACACTGAAGCTTTCTTT
13 . TRBJ1-2 . TRBV20-1 CSARVGQSGGYTF TGCAGTGCTAGAGTAGGGCAGAGCGGTGGCTACACCTTC
12 medium-sized TRBJ2-7 . TRBV5-1 CASSLTGSEQYF TGCGCCAGCAGCTTGACAGGTTCCGAGCAGTACTTC
14 . TRBJ2-3 TRBD1 TRBV5-1 CASSLRQGADTQYF TGCGCCAGCAGCTTACGACAGGGCGCAGATACGCAGTATTTT
14 . TRBJ2-3 . TRBV7-2 CASSRGFAPDTQYF TGTGCCAGCAGCCGAGGGTTCGCCCCAGATACGCAGTATTTT
14 . TRBJ2-5 . TRBV2 CASSEFRGGETQYF TGTGCCAGCAGTGAGTTTCGGGGCGGAGAGACCCAGTACTTC
14 . TRBJ2-1 TRBD2 TRBV11-3 CASSWTSGTNEQFF TGTGCCAGCAGTTGGACTAGCGGGACAAATGAGCAGTTCTTC
15 . TRBJ2-1 . TRBV7-3 CASSYRDGSYNEQFF TGTGCCAGCAGCTACCGGGACGGTTCCTACAATGAGCAGTTCTTC
16 . TRBJ1-4 . TRBV5-1 CASSPQGPSTNEKLFF TGCGCCAGCAGCCCACAGGGCCCCTCAACTAATGAAAAACTGTTTTTT
13 few TRBJ2-7 . TRBV29-1 CSVPSLAGDEQYF TGCAGCGTGCCCAGCCTTGCTGGGGACGAGCAGTACTTC
14 few TRBJ2-7 . TRBV12-3/TRBV12-4 CASSFSGAAYEQYF TGTGCCAGCAGTTTTAGCGGTGCAGCCTACGAGCAGTACTTC
12 . TRBJ2-7 . TRBV3-1 CASSRNDYEQYF TGTGCCAGCAGCCGAAACGACTACGAGCAGTACTTC
14 few TRBJ1-2 . TRBV7-2 CASSLGQEAYGYTF TGTGCCAGCAGCTTAGGACAGGAGGCCTATGGCTACACCTTC
13 few TRBJ2-3 . TRBV20-1 CSADQDSLLSQYF TGCAGTGCCGATCAGGACTCTTTACTGTCGCAGTATTTT
11 . TRBJ1-2 . TRBV29-1 CSVGHDYGYTF TGCAGCGTCGGACACGATTATGGCTACACCTTC
13 . TRBJ2-1 TRBD1 TRBV2 CASTRQGYDEQFF TGTGCCAGCACGAGACAGGGGTACGATGAGCAGTTCTTC
16 . TRBJ2-1 TRBD2 TRBV4-3 CANSQILAGGVNEQFF TGCGCCAACAGTCAGATTCTAGCGGGAGGGGTGAATGAGCAGTTCTTC
15 many TRBJ2-1 TRBD1 TRBV6-5 CASSRDRTSYNEQFF TGTGCCAGCAGCCGGGACAGAACCTCCTACAATGAGCAGTTCTTC
13 few TRBJ2-4 . TRBV10-1 CASSVGLSDIQYF TGCGCCAGCAGTGTTGGGTTGTCGGACATTCAGTACTTC
14 many TRBJ1-2 . TRBV12-3/TRBV12-4 CASSRPQSYYGYTF TGTGCCAGCAGTCGACCACAGAGCTACTATGGCTACACCTTC
15 . TRBJ2-7 TRBD1 TRBV5-1 CASSLEGQTPYEQYF TGCGCCAGCAGCTTGGAGGGACAGACCCCTTACGAGCAGTACTTC
15 . TRBJ2-3 TRBD2 TRBV20-1 CSARGGAGGPNTQYF TGCAGTGCTAGAGGGGGAGCGGGAGGACCGAATACGCAGTATTTT
13 . TRBJ2-5 TRBD2 TRBV20-1 CSASTSGRMVEYF TGCAGTGCTAGTACTAGCGGGAGGATGGTGGAGTACTTC
14 few TRBJ2-5 TRBD2 TRBV20-1 CSARTPREQETQYF TGCAGTGCTAGAACACCGCGGGAGCAAGAGACCCAGTACTTC
18 . TRBJ2-5 TRBD2 TRBV5-1 CASSPEGATSGVKETQYF TGCGCCAGCAGCCCCGAGGGGGCGACTAGCGGAGTAAAAGAGACCCAGTACTTC